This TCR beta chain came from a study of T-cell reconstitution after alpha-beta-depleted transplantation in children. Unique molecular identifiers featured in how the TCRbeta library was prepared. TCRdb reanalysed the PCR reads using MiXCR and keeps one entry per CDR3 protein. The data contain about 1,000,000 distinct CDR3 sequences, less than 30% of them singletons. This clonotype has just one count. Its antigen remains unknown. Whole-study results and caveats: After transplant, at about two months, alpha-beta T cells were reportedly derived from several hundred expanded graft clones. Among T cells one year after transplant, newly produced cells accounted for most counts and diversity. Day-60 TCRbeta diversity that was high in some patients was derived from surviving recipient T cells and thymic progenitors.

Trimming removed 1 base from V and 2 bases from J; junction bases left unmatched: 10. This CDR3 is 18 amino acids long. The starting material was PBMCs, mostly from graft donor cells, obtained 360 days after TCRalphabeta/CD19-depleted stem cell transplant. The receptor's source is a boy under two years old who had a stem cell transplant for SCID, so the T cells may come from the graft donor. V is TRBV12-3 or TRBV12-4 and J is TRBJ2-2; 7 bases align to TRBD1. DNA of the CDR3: TGTGCCAGCAGTTTAGTGTCAGGCCGGGACAGCAACACCGGGGAGCTGTTTTTT. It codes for CASSLVSGRDSNTGELFF.